The clone carrying this T cell receptor (beta chain) was counted ten times or more. As processed by the authors: Samples held a median of around 100,000 TCRs, range about 23,224–700,000. From the RACE reads, TCRdb called clonotypes with MiXCR, one entry per CDR3 protein. TCRdb, rather than the study authors, made the V and J calls. Of approximately 84,000 distinct CDR3 sequences listed, more than 9% are singletons. The CDR3 extends over 15 amino acids. Germline V gene lookup returns CDR1 SGDLS and CDR2 YYNGEE. J gave up 8 bases and V 4 bases, and 9 bases lay outside the gene matches. Specified time point: patch test 2, 6 weeks after DPC sensitization. Treatment noted: therapeutic diphenylcyclopropenone sensitization with weekly scalp DPC. People who gave samples had alopecia, were 18 to 70 years old, and were suitable for DPC. These data belong to a study of human T cells and chemical hapten exposure.

The sequence came from a man aged 18 to 30 with alopecia areata. Some clones in this sample may be carry-over from other donors' samples. The rearrangement uses TRBV9 and TRBJ1-4; 9 bases agree with TRBD1. The source was whole blood, collected in connection with sensitization to the hapten diphenylcyclopropenone (DPC). The CDR3 reads CASSPRGQGPEKLFF. DNA of the CDR3: TGTGCCAGCAGCCCAAGGGGACAGGGTCCAGAAAAACTGTTTTTT.